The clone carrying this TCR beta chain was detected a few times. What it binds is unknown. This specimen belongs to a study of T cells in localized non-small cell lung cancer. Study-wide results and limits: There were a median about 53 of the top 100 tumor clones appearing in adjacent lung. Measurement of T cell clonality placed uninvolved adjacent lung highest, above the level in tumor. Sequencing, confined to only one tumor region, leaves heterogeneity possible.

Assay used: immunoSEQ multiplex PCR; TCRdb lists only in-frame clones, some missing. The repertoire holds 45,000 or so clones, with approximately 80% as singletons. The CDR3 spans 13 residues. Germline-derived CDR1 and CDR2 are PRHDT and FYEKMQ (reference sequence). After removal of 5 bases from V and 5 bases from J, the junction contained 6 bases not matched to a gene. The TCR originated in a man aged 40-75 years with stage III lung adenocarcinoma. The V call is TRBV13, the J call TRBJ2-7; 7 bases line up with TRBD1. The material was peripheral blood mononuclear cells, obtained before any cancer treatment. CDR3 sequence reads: CASSQGGSDEQYF. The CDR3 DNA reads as TGTGCCAGCAGCCAAGGGGGCAGCGACGAGCAGTACTTC.